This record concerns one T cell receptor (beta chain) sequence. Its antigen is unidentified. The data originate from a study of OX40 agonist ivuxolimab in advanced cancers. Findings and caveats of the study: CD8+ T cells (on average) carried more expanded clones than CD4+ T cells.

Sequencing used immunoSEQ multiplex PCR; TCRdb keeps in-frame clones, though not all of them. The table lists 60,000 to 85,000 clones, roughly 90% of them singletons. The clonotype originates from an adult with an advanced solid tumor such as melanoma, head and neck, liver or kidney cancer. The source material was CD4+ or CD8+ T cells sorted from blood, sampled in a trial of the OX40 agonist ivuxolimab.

The CDR3 loop reads CASSPWELPTNEKLFF. The CDR3 DNA reads TGTGCCAGCAGCCCCTGGGAGCTACCAACTAATGAAAAACTGTTTTTT. The V call is TRBV7-6, the J call TRBJ1-4; no firm D call. Germline lookup yields CDR1 SGHVS and CDR2 FNYEAQ. The CDR3 runs 16 residues. The V end was cut by 5 bases, the J end by 0 bases, with 13 bases between.